The source of this T cell receptor (beta chain) is a study of CD8+ T cells in alopecia areata (dated by TCRdb to the late 2010s). Concerning the study at large: Treated patients were enrolled in an open-label pilot trial of oral tofacitinib, 5 to 10 mg twice daily, for moderate-to-severe alopecia areata. On the human side, TCRbeta sequencing was run on scalp tissue and on sorted CD4+ and CD8+ peripheral blood T cells from healthy controls and from alopecia areata patients with either patchy or totalis/universalis disease. Amplification of TCRbeta CDR3 regions was done by immunoSEQ multiplex PCR using 35 Vbeta forward primers and 13 Jbeta reverse primers. Patients received tofacitinib for 6 to 18 months and were then followed off drug for 6 months to check for delayed response and recurrence. RNA was obtained with the PAXgene miRNA kit for fixed scalp, the miRNeasy kit for PBMCs, and the RNeasy kit for mouse skin. Biopsies were taken from tofacitinib-treated patients at baseline and at 4 and 24 weeks of treatment, and a later scalp biopsy was taken in several of the tofacitinib-treated patients. To study T cell clonal expansion in alopecia areata, the researchers applied high-throughput TCRbeta sequencing to both the C3H/HeJ mouse model and human patients. Scalp clonality was compared among normal scalp (n=4), patchy alopecia areata scalp (n=8), and alopecia totalis/universalis scalp (n=8). The SALT score, which quantifies the percentage of affected scalp surface area, was used to measure disease severity in treated patients. Study-wide findings and limitations: Compared with normal scalp, lesional scalp had higher clonality and more expanded CD8+ clones, particularly in alopecia totalis/universalis, a pattern that suggests antigenic drive. Unlike mouse skin, where gammadelta T cells dominate, normal human skin contains resident alphabeta T cells that get sequenced too, which complicates analysis of the scalp TCR repertoire. The treated cohort was small, with a single nonresponder, so links between baseline CD8+ expansion and response need larger studies. During tofacitinib treatment, many expanded lesional clones stuck around in both scalp and blood, and this persistence may partly explain why relapse happens after treatment is stopped. Tofacitinib significantly lowered scalp clonality and the number of expanded CD8+ clones among the top 100 scalp clones. Compared with mice, TCR sequences shared between patients were less clear, possibly partly because of HLA diversity across the patient population.

This specimen's time point label, interpreted: about 4 weeks on oral tofacitinib. Per the publication, the treatment or condition label means: oral pan-JAK inhibitor, 5-10 mg twice daily. Lesional scalp punch biopsies and peripheral blood were collected from alopecia areata patients. PBMCs were isolated by density centrifugation and stained for CD3, CD4 and CD8, and CD4+ and CD8+ T cells were sorted on a FACSAria. About this clone itself: Its antigen remains unidentified. Nothing much larger sits one base from this clone, and base qualities are not available.

Taken from the germline V gene, the CDR1 and CDR2 loops are SGHRS and YFSETQ. Inclusive of the bounding cysteine and phenylalanine, the CDR3 is 14 residues long. Solely the CDR3 DNA is kept, with 42 bases framed from the first base. The germline ends are 12 bases apart after V is trimmed by 4 bases and J by 2 bases. Libraries were made using the immunoSEQ multiplex PCR assay. For TCR sequencing, RNA was extracted from every sample and reverse transcribed into cDNA to serve as template. SuperScript III was used for first-strand cDNA synthesis, primed with a 2:1 mix of oligo-dT and random hexamers. Amplification bias was assessed with a synthetic immune receptor repertoire, and residual bias was removed computationally. As for the authors' bioinformatics: Raw reads were preprocessed for error removal, and CDR3 was defined according to IMGT conventions as running from the conserved cysteine to phenylalanine. To get clonality, Shannon entropy was normalized by log2 of the number of productive unique TCRs and the result was subtracted from 1. Whether scalp clones were CD4 or CD8 was inferred by matching scalp TCRbeta sequences against CD4 and CD8 repertoires sorted from blood. Imported from immuneACCESS, the table was reduced by TCRdb to in-frame sequences with V and J called. These copies leave out some clones; in studies compared against another copy, an unresolved V gene accounts for under half, and the cause of the remainder is not known. That table furnishes V, J and clone size, whereas the DNA furnished D and trimming. For this sample there are some 150,000 clones; around 83% appear just once. Less than 15% of the sample goes to the ten largest clones.

The sequence derives from a human donor with alopecia areata. The sample was CD8+ T cells sorted from blood, taken at week 4, from a patient treated with tofacitinib. This chain is built from TRBV5-1 and TRBJ1-1; TRBD1 could be the D gene, as 6 bases match. The DNA is as follows: TGCGCCAGCAGCCCCGGACAGTCAAACACTGAAGCTTTCTTT. Translated, it gives CASSPGQSNTEAFF.